The 21 T cell receptor beta chains reported below all come from one sample, sequenced in a study of patients and donors after allogeneic stem cell transplantation. TCRdb analysed the RT-PCR reads with MiXCR anew, one entry per CDR3 protein. The sample yields some 960,000 distinct CDR3 sequences, about 20% seen once. Sample: blood, either unsorted or a sorted T cell fraction (not recorded which). These receptors came from a human donor who was either an allogeneic HSCT recipient or a stem cell or donor lymphocyte infusion donor (not recorded which). It is not recorded whose cells these are; they may come from a transplant donor.

This rearrangement joins TRBV7-9 to TRBJ1-1; 8 nucleotides agree with TRBD1. CDR3 length equals 15 residues. V shed 0 bases, J shed 5 bases, and the junction held 5 bases outside the gene matches. The V gene's germline CDR1 is SEHNR and CDR2 FQNEAQ (reference sequence). In DNA form, the CDR3 reads TGTGCCAGCAGCTTAGCGCAGGGGGCGTTAACTGAAGCTTTCTTT. Protein sequence: CASSLAQGALTEAFF.

The CDR3 loop is CASSFMGAKRNTEAFF. The CDR3 DNA is TGTGCCAGCAGCTTCATGGGGGCTAAACGGAACACTGAAGCTTTCTTT. The J gene is TRBJ1-1, the V gene TRBV11-3; D is perhaps TRBD1 (6 bases). The length of the CDR3 is 16 residues. The V gene lost 3 bases and the J gene lost 1 base, with 15 bases spanning the gap. Germline V CDR1 and CDR2: SGHNT, YENEEA.

The chain links TRBV15 to TRBJ2-1; D is tentatively TRBD1 or TRBD2 (5 bases each). This CDR3 region has 15 residues. V was clipped by 2 bases and J by 5 bases, with 13 bases between them. Germline V CDR1 and CDR2: LNHNV, YYDKDF (reference sequence). In DNA form, the CDR3 reads TGTGCCACCAGCAGAAGGGGACGGACAAACAATGAGCAGTTCTTC. It is translated as CATSRRGRTNNEQFF.

This clonotype has just a few counts. The chain joins TRBV6-2 or TRBV6-3 to TRBJ2-7; TRBD1 matches 7 bases. V dropped 2 bases and J dropped 5; count of bases not matched to a gene: 9. CDR1 MNHEY and CDR2 SVGEGT come from the germline V gene. This CDR3 contains 15 residues. The CDR3: CASSYERRGIDEQYF. The CDR3 DNA is TGTGCCAGCAGTTACGAGCGCAGGGGGATTGACGAGCAGTACTTC.

The chain recombines TRBV6-2 or TRBV6-3 with TRBJ2-1, with 7 bases lining up with TRBD2. Germline V CDR1 and CDR2: MNHEY, SVGEGT. The CDR3 loop spans 13 amino acids. The CDR3 DNA reads TGTGCTTTCGACGAGGGAGGGCCCCGAGAGCAGTTCTTC. Its protein is CAFDEGGPREQFF.

J is TRBJ2-5 and V is TRBV20-1, with 8 bases fitting TRBD1. Germline V lookup: CDR1 DFQATT, CDR2 SNEGSKA (reference sequence). The length of the CDR3 is 13 residues. Trimming took 5 bases from V and 1 from J; bases not matched to a gene: 3. This chain's CDR3 is CSARTGGQETQYF. As DNA, the CDR3 is TGCAGTGCTCGTACAGGGGGCCAAGAGACCCAGTACTTC.

The V and J genes are TRBV11-2 and TRBJ1-5; 8 bases align to TRBD1. V lost 2 bases and J lost 9; bases outside the gene matches: 0. This CDR3 spans 12 amino acids. In germline, CDR1 is SGHAT, CDR2 FQNNGV. CDR3 in amino acids: CASSLTGGPQHF. In DNA, the CDR3 is TGTGCCAGCAGCTTAACAGGGGGGCCCCAGCATTTT.

This clonotype was counted between two and nine times. The CDR3 DNA is TGCAGTGCCCGCGGGAGAAATGAAAAACTGTTTTTT. Translating gives CSARGRNEKLFF. The genes are TRBV20-1 and TRBJ1-4; no clear D gene. The CDR3 covers 12 residues. Germline CDR1 and CDR2: DFQATT and SNEGSKA (reference sequence). V lost 6 bases to trimming and J lost 5 bases, with 10 bases between them.

The table lists this clonotype with a few counts. The chain carries TRBV19 and TRBJ1-1; D gene uncertain. The ends were cut back, 1 base at V and 11 bases at J, with 20 bases in the middle. CDR3 size: 15 residues. The germline CDR1 and CDR2 sequences are LNHDA and SQIVND (reference sequence). The CDR3 bases are TGTGCCAGTAGTATAGTAGGCAGCGCCGCTTCCCGGGCTTTCTTT. As protein: CASSIVGSAASRAFF. The full variable domain, its missing parts supplied by reference TRBV19 and TRBJ1-1, is DGGITQSPKYLFRKEGQNVTLSCEQNLNHDAMYWYRQDPGQGLRLIYYSQIVNDFQKGDIAEGYSVSREKKESFPLTVTSAQKNPTAFYLCASSIVGSAASRAFFGQGTRLTVV.

This clonotype was seen a few times. The chain recombines TRBV7-8 with TRBJ2-7; D not resolved. Germline V gives CDR1 SGHVS, CDR2 FQNEAQ. The CDR3 has 14 amino acids. The germline V and J ends were trimmed by 2 bases and 6 bases, with 14 bases remaining between them. The CDR3 DNA follows: TGTGCCAGCAGCTTAACGATCCTAGGCGGCGAGCAGTACTTC. Protein sequence: CASSLTILGGEQYF. Based on the CDR3 plus reference TRBV7-8 and TRBJ2-7, the full variable domain is GAGVSQSPRYKVAKRGQDVALRCDPISGHVSLFWYQQALGQGPEFLTYFQNEAQLDKSGLPSDRFFAERPEGSVSTLKIQRTQQEDSAVYLCASSLTILGGEQYFGPGTRLTVT.

This clonotype occurred once. This chain links TRBV6-2 or TRBV6-3 with TRBJ2-4; D is possibly TRBD1 or TRBD2 (5 bases each). V was cut by 7 bases and J by 0 bases, with 13 bases left in between. This CDR3 is 15 amino acids long. Germline loops: CDR1 MNHEY, CDR2 SVGEGT. The CDR3 DNA follows: TGTGCCAGCACTCGCAGGGACCTAGCCAAAAACATTCAGTACTTC. The encoded protein is CASTRRDLAKNIQYF.

This clonotype was seen more than once but under ten times. The CDR3 DNA is TGTGCCAGCAGCCGAAGCGTCGACGGGTCCTACGAGCAGTACTTC. It specifies CASSRSVDGSYEQYF. The rearrangement links TRBV27 to TRBJ2-7, with D hard to call. CDR1 and CDR2 (germline): MNHEY, SMNVEV (reference sequence). The CDR3 is 15 amino acids. V shed 6 bases and J shed 1 base, with 16 bases lying between them.

This clonotype appeared a few times. This chain links TRBV2 with TRBJ2-3; TRBD2 matches 8 bases. Germline CDR1 and CDR2: SNHLY and FYNNEI. The CDR3 spans 15 residues. After removal of 5 bases from V and 2 bases from J, the junction contained 6 bases not matched to a gene. The CDR3 loop reads CASSPGLGNTDTQYF. The DNA of the CDR3 is TGTGCCAGCAGTCCGGGACTAGGGAACACAGATACGCAGTATTTT.

The V and J genes are TRBV24-1 and TRBJ1-1; 9 positions agree with TRBD1. Germline V gives CDR1 KGHDR, CDR2 SFDVKD. This CDR3 is 15 amino acids long. V trimming: 3 bases; J trimming: 4 bases; junction bases outside the gene matches: 5. The CDR3 DNA sequence: TGTGCCACCAGTGATGGGACAGGGTGGGGCACTGAAGCTTTCTTT. It specifies CATSDGTGWGTEAFF.

This clonotype was seen a handful of times. The genes are TRBV25-1 and TRBJ1-6; no definite D call. This CDR3 has 14 residues. V was cut by 3 bases and J by 8 bases, with 11 bases left in between. Germline V gene sequence: CDR1 MGHDK, CDR2 SYGVNS. The CDR3 loop is CASSDTLGYSPLHF. In DNA form, the CDR3 reads TGTGCCAGCAGTGATACTTTGGGTTATTCACCCCTCCACTTT.

This clonotype was counted at least ten times. The rearrangement joins TRBV6-5 to TRBJ1-4; maybe TRBD1 (5 bases). Germline-derived CDR1 and CDR2 are MNHEY and SVGAGI. V gave up 2 bases and J gave up 0 bases, with 10 bases separating them. The CDR3 extends over 16 amino acids. DNA for the CDR3: TGTGCCAGCAGTTACCTGCAGGGAACAACTAATGAAAAACTGTTTTTT. Translating gives CASSYLQGTTNEKLFF.

This chain connects TRBV20-1 to TRBJ1-1; no definite D call. Germline CDR1 and CDR2: DFQATT and SNEGSKA (reference sequence). CDR3 length: 15 amino acids. Trimming left V 3 bases short and J 0 bases short, with 14 bases between. The CDR3 nucleotides are TGCAGTGCTAGGTCGCCAGCCGGAATGAACACTGAAGCTTTCTTT. Amino acids: CSARSPAGMNTEAFF.

This clonotype has only a few counts. The chain recombines TRBV12-5 with TRBJ1-2, with no clear D. V lost 3 bases to trimming and J lost 4 bases, with 15 bases between them. This CDR3 spans 15 amino acids. Germline CDR1 reads LGHNT; CDR2 reads FRNRAP. The CDR3: CASGFEASPLYGYTF. DNA of the CDR3: TGTGCTAGTGGTTTCGAGGCCTCACCACTCTATGGCTACACCTTC.

DNA of the CDR3: TGTGCCAGCTCACCACCTGGGACAGCCGGGGCCAACGTCCTGACTTTC. Its translation is CASSPPGTAGANVLTF. The rearrangement links TRBV18 to TRBJ2-6; 7 nucleotides agree with TRBD1. The junction had 3 bases not matched to a gene; V was cut back by 0 bases and J by 4 bases. Germline values: CDR1 KGHSH, CDR2 LQKENI. The CDR3 has 16 amino acids.

The V call is TRBV20-1, the J call TRBJ2-1; TRBD2 is a possible D gene (6 bases). Germline lookup yields CDR1 DFQATT and CDR2 SNEGSKA (reference sequence). This CDR3 is built from 16 residues. V was trimmed by 3 bases and J by 0 bases, leaving 15 bases between them. The CDR3 reads CSARRLGGPSYNEQFF. The CDR3 DNA sequence: TGCAGTGCTAGGAGGCTGGGAGGTCCCTCCTACAATGAGCAGTTCTTC.

This clonotype appeared many times. V is TRBV5-1 and J is TRBJ2-5, with D unresolved. Germline V gene data show CDR1 as SGHRS and CDR2 as YFSETQ. This CDR3 has 13 amino acids. V was clipped by 1 base and J by 5 bases, with 9 bases between them. The DNA for the CDR3 is TGCGCCAGCAGCTTGAGAGCGCAGGAGACCCAGTACTTC. Its translation is CASSLRAQETQYF.